The entry below describes one T cell receptor (beta chain). Antigen specificity is unknown. This record comes from a study of cytomegalovirus exposure and HLA in healthy donors. The study, taken as a whole, reports: Indistinguishable V segments, including TRBV6-2 and TRBV6-3, were excluded. Listed as cytomegalovirus-associated were over 150 TCR beta chains. A later analysis linked a missense variant in DCLRE1C to the trimming of TCR beta V and J genes.

The PCR used 60 Vbeta and 13 Jbeta primers. Data came from immunoSEQ multiplex PCR; TCRdb stores just in-frame clones and leaves some out. The sample lists 170,000 or so clones, approximately 80% occurring once. This CDR3 region has 16 residues. Trimming stripped 2 bases from V and 2 bases from J, with 15 bases between. Per the germline V gene, CDR1 is SGHDN and CDR2 is FVKESK. This chain links TRBV14 with TRBJ1-2; D call uncertain. Material: PBMCs. This sequence originates from a woman between 50 and 59 years old in good health and CMV-seronegative. CDR3 DNA sequence: TGTGCCAGCAGCCAAAGAGGTCCTCAAATCAACTATGGCTACACCTTC. Protein product: CASSQRGPQINYGYTF.